Below, 27 T cell receptor beta chains from the same sample are listed, as sequenced in a study of OX40 agonist ivuxolimab in advanced cancers. Using immunoSEQ multiplex PCR, the repertoire was profiled, and TCRdb retains in-frame clones only, with some absent. The table includes roughly 61,000 clones, around nine tenths detected once. Sequenced material: CD4+ or CD8+ T cells sorted from blood, taken in a trial of the OX40 agonist ivuxolimab. These receptors originate from an adult with an advanced solid tumor such as melanoma, head and neck, liver or kidney cancer.

This clone was seen only once. V gene TRBV11-2 combines with J gene TRBJ2-1; TRBD2 matches at 11 bases. The V gene end was trimmed by 0 bases and the J gene end by 7 bases; junction bases not matched to a gene: 5. This CDR3 contains 16 residues. CDR1 and CDR2 from the germline V gene are SGHAT and FQNNGV. CDR3 amino acids: CASSLDRLAGTNEQFF. The DNA for the CDR3 is TGTGCCAGCAGCTTAGATCGACTAGCGGGAACAAATGAGCAGTTCTTC. Filled out from reference TRBV11-2 and TRBJ2-1, the complete variable domain reads EAGVAQSPRYKIIEKRQSVAFWCNPISGHATLYWYQQILGQGPKLLIQFQNNGVVDDSQLPKDRFSAERLKGVDSTLKIQPAKLEDSAVYLCASSLDRLAGTNEQFFGPGTRLTVL.

The chain is built from TRBV28 and TRBJ1-1; 9 positions agree with TRBD1. Germline values: CDR1 MDHEN, CDR2 SYDVKM. With 2 bases clipped from V and 5 bases from J, the junction kept 3 bases outside the gene matches. The CDR3 is 14 amino acids. CDR3 in amino acids: CASSLGTGRTEAFF. The CDR3 region has the DNA TGTGCCAGCAGTTTAGGGACAGGGAGGACTGAAGCTTTCTTT. The entire variable domain, with the rest obtained from reference TRBV28 and TRBJ1-1, is as follows: DVKVTQSSRYLVKRTGEKVFLECVQDMDHENMFWYRQDPGLGLRLIYFSYDVKMKEKGDIPEGYSVSREKKERFSLILESASTNQTSMYLCASSLGTGRTEAFFGQGTRLTVV.

This chain links TRBV28 with TRBJ1-1, with TRBD1 as a possible D gene (5 bases). Germline V gives CDR1 MDHEN, CDR2 SYDVKM. With 1 base removed from V and 0 bases from J, the gap between germline ends came to 9 bases. The CDR3 is 15 amino acids. CDR3 in DNA: TGTGCCAGCAGTTTATCCCCAGGGATGAACACTGAAGCTTTCTTT. Translated: CASSLSPGMNTEAFF.

The chain employs TRBV4-2 and TRBJ2-7; the match to TRBD2 covers 14 bases. CDR1 and CDR2 from the germline V gene are LGHNA and YNFKEQ. Losses at the gene ends were 2 bases for V and 0 bases for J; bases not matched to a gene: 6. CDR3 length equals 18 residues. The CDR3 spells CASSQSGTSGRNSYEQYF. The CDR3 DNA is TGTGCCAGCAGCCAATCCGGGACTAGCGGGAGAAACTCCTACGAGCAGTACTTC.

This chain connects TRBV30 to TRBJ1-2; possible D gene TRBD1, 5 bases. Germline assignment: CDR1 GTSNPN and CDR2 SVGIG (reference sequence). CDR3 length: 13 residues. The V gene lost 4 bases and the J gene lost 6 bases, with 15 bases spanning the gap. The CDR3 DNA follows: TGTGCCTGGAAGAATGGGGCAGACGATGGCTACACCTTC. It codes for CAWKNGADDGYTF.

The chain uses TRBV7-6 and TRBJ2-2, with TRBD2 identical over 12 bases. The CDR3 runs 15 residues. Germline CDR1 is SGHVS and CDR2 is FNYEAQ. J gave up 6 bases and V 5 bases, and 4 bases lay outside the gene matches. CDR3 DNA: TGTGCCAGCAGCACCGCTAGCGGGAGGGCCGGGGAGCTGTTTTTT. This encodes CASSTASGRAGELFF.

The rearrangement joins TRBV4-1 to TRBJ2-2; D gene uncertain. V dropped 1 base and J dropped 5 bases, with 11 bases sitting between them. The CDR3 spans 15 residues. From germline, CDR1 is MGHRA and CDR2 YSYEKL. The CDR3 DNA follows: TGCGCCAGCAGCCAAGGAAGGCTGAGGACCGGGGAGCTGTTTTTT. Translated: CASSQGRLRTGELFF.

This clone was recorded a few times. The sample contains more than one DNA sequence encoding this CDR3. This chain joins TRBV30 and TRBJ1-1; the match to TRBD1 covers 10 bases. With 3 bases clipped from V and 4 bases from J, the junction kept 2 bases outside the gene matches. CDR3 length equals 13 residues. Germline CDR1 GTSNPN, CDR2 SVGIG (reference sequence). DNA of the CDR3: TGTGCCTGGAGCGGACAGGGGGGCACTGAAGCTTTCTTT. Residues: CAWSGQGGTEAFF. The full variable domain, in which reference TRBV30 and TRBJ1-1 provide the parts outside the CDR3, is SQTIHQWPATLVQPVGSPLSLECTVEGTSNPNLYWYRQAAGRGLQLLFYSVGIGQISSEVPQNLSASRPQDRQFILSSKKLLLSDSGFYLCAWSGQGGTEAFFGQGTRLTVV.

The CDR3: CASSSSGRAVSYEQYF. CDR3 bases: TGTGCCAGCAGCTCTAGCGGGAGGGCCGTCTCCTACGAGCAGTACTTC. The chain is built from TRBV7-9 and TRBJ2-7; TRBD2 matches at 12 bases. Germline V lookup: CDR1 SEHNR, CDR2 FQNEAQ (reference sequence). This CDR3 is built from 16 residues. V gave up 4 bases and J gave up 0 bases; unmatched junction bases: 4.

The V call is TRBV11-3, the J call TRBJ2-1, with 8 bases aligning to TRBD1. This CDR3 is built from 15 residues. J was trimmed by 9 bases and V by 5 bases; bases with no gene match: 12. The germline V gene has CDR1 SGHNT and CDR2 YENEEA. This CDR3 is CASSTQGAPYGEQFF. The CDR3 nucleotides are TGTGCCAGCAGCACCCAGGGGGCCCCTTACGGTGAGCAGTTCTTC.

This clone was found a few times. This sequence joins TRBV6-6 and TRBJ1-5, with a possible D match to TRBD1 (6 bases). This CDR3 comprises 14 residues. Germline CDR1 and CDR2: MNHNY and SVGAGI (reference sequence). The ends were cut back, 5 bases at V and 3 bases at J, with 11 bases in the middle. The CDR3 loop is CASSAGQYNQPQHF. The DNA of the CDR3 is TGTGCCAGCAGTGCGGGACAATACAATCAGCCCCAGCATTTT.

The V gene is TRBV19, the J gene TRBJ1-5; D is unresolved. The CDR3 covers 14 residues. Between the trimmed V and J ends, which lost 4 bases and 0 bases, there was a span of 7 bases. Germline V gene lookup returns CDR1 LNHDA and CDR2 SQIVND (reference sequence). CDR3 residues: CASSTGFSNQPQHF. DNA for the CDR3: TGTGCCAGTAGTACAGGATTTAGCAATCAGCCCCAGCATTTT.

This sequence joins TRBV28 and TRBJ1-6; perhaps TRBD1 as D (5 bases). CDR1 and CDR2 (germline): MDHEN, SYDVKM. V was shortened by 8 bases and J by 5 bases, with 13 bases between the two germline ends. The CDR3 is 14 residues long. The CDR3 is CASSAGRNNSPLHF. The CDR3 DNA sequence: TGTGCCAGCTCTGCGGGACGAAATAATTCACCCCTCCACTTT.

This chain joins TRBV19 and TRBJ1-5, with a tentative D call TRBD1 (6 bases). The V end lost 0 bases, the J end lost 5 bases, and 11 bases lay between the germline ends. Per germline, CDR1 LNHDA and CDR2 SQIVND (reference sequence). This CDR3 contains 15 residues. The CDR3 DNA reads TGTGCCAGTAGTATAGATTACAGGGAATATCAGCCCCAGCATTTT. Amino acids: CASSIDYREYQPQHF.

In this sample, this clone turned up a few times. The chain uses TRBV7-9 and TRBJ1-1; TRBD1 agrees at 9 bases. The CDR3 contains 15 residues. Germline values: CDR1 SEHNR, CDR2 FQNEAQ (reference sequence). Trimming removed 5 bases from V and 0 bases from J; junction bases left unmatched: 4. CDR3 nucleotides: TGTGCCAGCAGCCCCGGACAGGGGATGAACACTGAAGCTTTCTTT. It translates to CASSPGQGMNTEAFF.

This clone was observed once. CDR3 protein: CASSSIGNYGYTF. CDR3 coding DNA: TGTGCCAGCAGTTCCATCGGGAATTATGGCTACACCTTC. V usage is TRBV5-5 and J usage is TRBJ1-2; D uncertain. This CDR3 is built from 13 residues. Germline lookup yields CDR1 SGHKS and CDR2 YYEKEE (reference sequence). The V end was cut by 5 bases, the J end by 5 bases, with 13 bases between.

The CDR3 DNA reads as TGTGCCAGTAGTACCGGACTAGCGGGAGGGCCCAATGAGCAGTTCTTC. Translation gives CASSTGLAGGPNEQFF. This chain connects TRBV19 to TRBJ2-1; 15 nucleotides match TRBD2. The CDR3 loop spans 16 amino acids. After removal of 4 bases from V and 6 bases from J, the junction contained 4 bases not matched to a gene. Looked up from germline, CDR1 is LNHDA and CDR2 is SQIVND (reference sequence). The full variable domain, its missing parts supplied by reference TRBV19 and TRBJ2-1, is DGGITQSPKYLFRKEGQNVTLSCEQNLNHDAMYWYRQDPGQGLRLIYYSQIVNDFQKGDIAEGYSVSREKKESFPLTVTSAQKNPTAFYLCASSTGLAGGPNEQFFGPGTRLTVL.

In this sample, this clone turned up a few times. This sequence joins TRBV6-5 and TRBJ1-2; D is uncertain. Germline assignment: CDR1 MNHEY and CDR2 SVGAGI. CDR3 length: 13 residues. Trimming removed 6 bases at V and 8 bases at J, with 16 bases between. CDR3 in amino acids: CASSRLTAMGYTF. The DNA of the CDR3 is TGTGCCAGCAGCCGACTAACTGCCATGGGCTACACCTTC.

Notes on this clone: The sample has other DNA sequences that encode this CDR3 too. CDR3 protein: CASRSGTSGTDTQYF. CDR3 in DNA: TGTGCCAGCAGATCCGGGACTAGCGGAACAGATACGCAGTATTTT. The chain couples TRBV5-4 to TRBJ2-3, with TRBD2 identical over 11 bases. The J segment lost 3 bases and the V segment lost 5 bases, leaving 5 bases of the junction unmatched. CDR3 length equals 15 residues. The germline gives CDR1 SGHNT, CDR2 YYREEE (reference sequence).

This clone was counted a few times. V gene TRBV7-8 combines with J gene TRBJ2-5; 7 nucleotides line up with TRBD1. The CDR3 has 13 residues. Germline CDR1 SGHVS, CDR2 FQNEAQ. J gave up 4 bases and V 6 bases, and 5 bases lay outside the gene matches. As DNA, the CDR3 is TGTGCCAGCAGTTCCGACAGGGTAGAGACCCAGTACTTC. This codes for CASSSDRVETQYF.

This clone was seen a single time. The chain is built from TRBV28 and TRBJ2-3; unclear D gene. Between the trimmed V and J ends, which lost 0 bases and 6 bases, there was a span of 1 base. Per germline, CDR1 MDHEN and CDR2 SYDVKM. The CDR3 has 11 amino acids. Here the CDR3 DNA reads TGTGCCAGCAGTTTATGGGATACGCAGTATTTT. Protein: CASSLWDTQYF.

The chain recombines TRBV29-1 with TRBJ2-3; TRBD2 matches at 15 bases. This CDR3 is built from 16 residues. With 7 bases clipped from V and 5 bases from J, the junction kept 10 bases outside the gene matches. The germline V gene encodes CDR1 SQVTM and CDR2 ANQGSEA. This chain's CDR3 is CSARRTSGGGGDTQYF. The DNA of the CDR3 is TGCAGCGCAAGACGGACTAGCGGGGGGGGAGGAGATACGCAGTATTTT.

The chain has TRBV5-1 and TRBJ2-2, with a possible D match to TRBD1 (5 bases). Germline-derived CDR1 and CDR2 are SGHRS and YFSETQ. V lost 1 base to trimming and J lost 0 bases, with 10 bases between them. The CDR3 length is 16 residues. CDR3 region: CASSLSAGTNTGELFF. CDR3 in DNA: TGCGCCAGCAGCTTGTCCGCAGGGACGAACACCGGGGAGCTGTTTTTT.

The J gene is TRBJ1-2, the V gene TRBV30; D unclear. This CDR3 region has 11 residues. V was trimmed by 8 bases and J by 5 bases, leaving 12 bases between them. From germline, CDR1 is GTSNPN and CDR2 SVGIG (reference sequence). This CDR3 is CAAWPGYGYTF. In nucleotides, the CDR3 is TGTGCCGCCTGGCCTGGATATGGCTACACCTTC.

The rearrangement uses TRBV30 and TRBJ2-2; 9 bases are shared with TRBD2. Germline V gene sequence: CDR1 GTSNPN, CDR2 SVGIG (reference sequence). J gave up 4 bases and V 2 bases, and 5 bases lay outside the gene matches. The CDR3 is 15 residues long. The CDR3 here is CAWSKLAGSTGELFF. The CDR3 coding sequence is TGTGCCTGGAGTAAGCTAGCGGGGTCCACCGGGGAGCTGTTTTTT.

This chain connects TRBV5-1 to TRBJ1-4, with 8 bases aligning to TRBD1. Trimming cost V 4 bases and J 6 bases; bases outside gene matches: 2. The CDR3 consists of 13 residues. Germline assignment: CDR1 SGHRS and CDR2 YFSETQ. Here the CDR3 reads CASSPGGDEKLFF. Written as DNA, the CDR3 is TGCGCCAGCAGCCCAGGGGGCGATGAAAAACTGTTTTTT.

V is TRBV30 and J is TRBJ1-2; D gene unclear. Trimming stripped 0 bases from V and 8 bases from J, with 13 bases between. CDR3 size: 13 residues. Germline V gene sequence: CDR1 GTSNPN, CDR2 SVGIG (reference sequence). This CDR3 reads CAWSVKGSGGYTF. In nucleotides, the CDR3 is TGTGCCTGGAGTGTAAAGGGATCGGGGGGCTACACCTTC.